A selection of T cell receptor beta chains follows, all from one sample in a study of blood T cell repertoires in COVID-19. The method was immunoSEQ multiplex PCR; TCRdb's version includes in-frame clones alone and lacks a portion of them. The repertoire holds some 250,000 clones, with 85% to 90% as singletons. The sample taken for sequencing was PBMCs or T cells enriched from blood (not recorded which). These receptors were collected from a man aged 18-30 years who had recovered from COVID-19. The CDR3 runs from the conserved cysteine through the conserved F or W. The D gene is left open where the match is weak. Expanded clones are given a class, and other clones once, few, many or no size at all.

j_call clone_size v_call d_call cdr3_aa cdr3_nt
TRBJ1-4 once TRBV30 TRBD1 CAWSLFTGGFDEKLFF TGTGCCTGGAGTCTATTCACAGGGGGCTTCGATGAAAAACTGTTTTTT
TRBJ2-1 once TRBV29-1 TRBD2 CSVSTPGRGAYNEQFF TGCAGCGTTTCTACCCCCGGGCGGGGGGCCTACAATGAGCAGTTCTTC
TRBJ2-1 NA TRBV9 TRBD2 CASSPGLADYNEQFF TGTGCCAGCAGCCCGGGACTAGCGGACTACAATGAGCAGTTCTTC
TRBJ1-2 NA TRBV7-2 NA CASSYGGPDSGYTF TGTGCCAGCTCGTACGGGGGTCCGGACTCGGGCTACACCTTC
TRBJ2-7 NA TRBV12-3/TRBV12-4 NA CASSPTDYEQYF TGTGCCAGCAGTCCGACTGACTACGAGCAGTACTTC
TRBJ2-7 NA TRBV19 TRBD2 CASSAAGGGYEQYF TGTGCCAGTAGCGCCGCGGGGGGCGGGTACGAGCAGTACTTC
TRBJ2-3 once TRBV3-1/TRBV3-2 NA CASSQNSGFGDTQYF TGTGCCAGCAGCCAGAACTCGGGATTCGGAGATACGCAGTATTTT
TRBJ1-1 NA TRBV18 NA CASSPGQATEAFF TGTGCCAGCTCACCAGGGCAGGCTACCGAAGCTTTCTTT
TRBJ1-5 once TRBV27 NA CASSLGRGINQPQHF TGTGCCAGCAGTTTAGGGAGGGGTATTAATCAGCCCCAGCATTTT
TRBJ2-5 NA TRBV5-5 NA CASSLDGGGTLETQYF TGTGCCAGCAGCTTGGACGGCGGCGGCACCTTGGAGACCCAGTACTTC
TRBJ2-1 NA TRBV5-6 NA CASSTTSRSYNEQFF TGTGCCAGCAGCACCACTAGTAGGTCCTACAATGAGCAGTTCTTC
TRBJ1-1 NA TRBV6-5 TRBD1 CASSHFRGLGTEAFF TGTGCCAGCAGTCATTTCAGGGGGCTGGGGACTGAAGCTTTCTTT
TRBJ1-1 NA TRBV5-1 TRBD1 CASGTGALNTEAFF TGCGCCAGCGGGACAGGGGCGTTGAACACTGAAGCTTTCTTT
TRBJ2-1 NA TRBV6-5 TRBD2 CASRAGVSYEQFF TGTGCCAGCAGAGCGGGGGTGTCTTATGAGCAGTTCTTC
TRBJ2-1 NA TRBV6-5 TRBD2 CASSYSTSGGAEQFF TGTGCCAGCAGTTACTCGACGAGCGGGGGGGCTGAGCAGTTCTTC
TRBJ2-1 NA TRBV7-2 TRBD1 CASSFHDRAEQFF TGTGCCAGCAGCTTCCACGACAGGGCTGAGCAGTTCTTC
TRBJ1-4 NA TRBV2 TRBD1 CASNTGQGNEKLFF TGTGCCAGCAACACAGGACAGGGGAATGAAAAACTGTTTTTT
TRBJ2-1 NA TRBV24-1 TRBD2 CATSDPVPGLALTAYNEQFF TGTGCCACCAGTGATCCCGTCCCGGGACTAGCCCTAACGGCCTACAATGAGCAGTTCTTC
TRBJ1-2 few TRBV25-1 NA CASSESGWYGYTF TGTGCCAGCAGTGAATCGGGGTGGTACGGCTACACCTTC
TRBJ1-4 NA TRBV10-3 TRBD1 CAISGTGTNEKLFF TGTGCCATCAGTGGGACAGGGACTAATGAAAAACTGTTTTTT
TRBJ1-5 NA TRBV5-1 NA CASSLGGLSNQPQHF TGCGCCAGCAGCTTGGGAGGCTTGAGCAATCAGCCCCAGCATTTT
TRBJ1-5 NA TRBV7-3 TRBD1 CASSPDRAQPQHF TGTGCCAGCAGCCCCGACAGGGCTCAGCCCCAGCATTTT
TRBJ1-2 few TRBV28 TRBD1 CASSQGRGTIIGQDNYGYTF TGTGCCAGCAGCCAGGGAAGGGGAACCATTATTGGACAGGACAACTATGGCTACACCTTC
TRBJ2-1 NA TRBV7-8 TRBD2 CASSFGTSGSVEQFF TGTGCCAGCAGCTTCGGGACTAGCGGGAGTGTTGAGCAGTTCTTC
TRBJ2-7 NA TRBV30 NA CAWSISYYEQYF TGTGCCTGGAGTATCAGTTACTACGAGCAGTACTTC
TRBJ1-6 NA TRBV7-3 TRBD1 CASSLQTGGNSPLHF TGTGCCAGCAGCTTACAGACAGGGGGCAATTCACCCCTCCACTTT
TRBJ2-1 NA TRBV11-2 NA CASRSGPSSYNEQFF TGTGCCAGCAGAAGCGGTCCGAGCTCCTACAATGAGCAGTTCTTC
TRBJ2-3 few TRBV7-3 NA CASSLNQDTQYF TGTGCCAGCAGCTTAAATCAAGATACGCAGTATTTT
TRBJ2-1 few TRBV28 TRBD1 CASSSGQGVDNEQFF TGTGCCAGCAGTTCTGGTCAGGGGGTAGACAATGAGCAGTTCTTC
TRBJ2-1 NA TRBV6-4 TRBD2 CASSQVGGPYNEQFF TGTGCCAGCAGTCAGGTGGGAGGGCCGTACAATGAGCAGTTCTTC
TRBJ2-1 NA TRBV5-6 TRBD2 CASSEAGDYNEQFF TGTGCCAGCAGCGAAGCGGGAGACTACAATGAGCAGTTCTTC
TRBJ1-5 NA TRBV11-3 NA CASSQGGQPQHF TGTGCCAGCAGCCAGGGTGGTCAGCCCCAGCATTTT
TRBJ2-2 NA TRBV19 NA CASVGGAEGTGELFF TGTGCCAGTGTCGGGGGAGCGGAGGGCACCGGGGAGCTGTTTTTT
TRBJ2-7 NA TRBV12-3/TRBV12-4 TRBD2 CASTLSGGEQYF TGTGCCAGCACCCTTTCGGGGGGCGAGCAGTACTTC
TRBJ1-3 NA TRBV6-5 NA CASSYSGAGETDTIYF TGTGCCAGCAGTTACTCAGGTGCAGGGGAGACGGACACCATATATTTT
TRBJ2-3 NA TRBV2 TRBD2 CASSDASGFTDTQYF TGTGCCAGCAGTGACGCTAGCGGCTTCACAGATACGCAGTATTTT
TRBJ1-2 NA TRBV27 NA CASSVPGGYGYTF TGTGCCAGCAGCGTTCCGGGTGGCTATGGCTACACCTTC
TRBJ1-4 NA TRBV5-1 NA CASSPPSGIGNAEKLFF TGCGCCAGCAGCCCACCCTCAGGGATCGGAAACGCTGAAAAACTGTTTTTT
TRBJ1-3 NA TRBV13 TRBD1 CASSLEGGGNTIYF TGTGCCAGCAGCTTAGAAGGGGGCGGGAACACCATATATTTT
TRBJ1-1 few TRBV25-1 NA CASSGWARGEAFF TGTGCCAGCAGTGGGTGGGCCCGGGGTGAAGCTTTCTTT
TRBJ1-5 NA TRBV11-2 TRBD1 CASSTQGSQPQHF TGTGCCAGCAGCACACAGGGGTCTCAGCCCCAGCATTTT
TRBJ1-2 NA TRBV5-5 NA CASSLLYGYTF TGTGCCAGCAGCCTCCTCTATGGCTACACCTTC
TRBJ2-7 NA TRBV11-2 TRBD1 CASSLTGTGNMQYF TGTGCCAGCAGCCTCACCGGGACAGGGAATATGCAGTACTTC
TRBJ1-5 NA TRBV15 NA CATSRAGPREPQHF TGTGCCACCAGCAGAGCTGGCCCCCGGGAGCCCCAGCATTTT
TRBJ2-2 once TRBV28 NA CASSSSRTGELFF TGTGCCAGCAGTTCAAGCCGCACCGGGGAGCTGTTTTTT
TRBJ2-1 NA TRBV18 TRBD1 CASSPRTGEAYNEQFF TGTGCCAGCTCACCCAGAACAGGGGAAGCGTACAATGAGCAGTTCTTC
TRBJ2-3 NA TRBV2 TRBD2 CASSVLAGADTQYF TGTGCCAGCAGTGTATTAGCGGGAGCAGATACGCAGTATTTT
TRBJ2-3 NA TRBV10-1 NA CASSEGRVTIGDTQYF TGCGCCAGCAGTGAGGGCAGGGTAACGATCGGAGATACGCAGTATTTT